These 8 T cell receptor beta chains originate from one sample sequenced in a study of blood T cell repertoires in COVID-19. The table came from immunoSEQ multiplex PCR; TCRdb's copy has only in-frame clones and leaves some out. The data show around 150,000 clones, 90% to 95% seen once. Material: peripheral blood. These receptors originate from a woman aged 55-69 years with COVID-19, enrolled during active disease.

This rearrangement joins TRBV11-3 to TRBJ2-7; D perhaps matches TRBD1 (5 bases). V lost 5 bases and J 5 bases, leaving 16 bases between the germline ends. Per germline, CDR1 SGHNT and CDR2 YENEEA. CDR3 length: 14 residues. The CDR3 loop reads CASSHTEGAHEQYF. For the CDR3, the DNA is TGTGCCAGCAGCCACACGGAAGGGGCCCACGAGCAGTACTTC.

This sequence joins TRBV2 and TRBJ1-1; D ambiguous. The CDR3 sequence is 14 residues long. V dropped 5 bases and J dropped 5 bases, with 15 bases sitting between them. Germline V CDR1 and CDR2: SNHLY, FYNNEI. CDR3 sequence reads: CASSILDTGTEAFF. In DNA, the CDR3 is TGTGCCAGCAGTATTTTAGACACTGGGACTGAAGCTTTCTTT.

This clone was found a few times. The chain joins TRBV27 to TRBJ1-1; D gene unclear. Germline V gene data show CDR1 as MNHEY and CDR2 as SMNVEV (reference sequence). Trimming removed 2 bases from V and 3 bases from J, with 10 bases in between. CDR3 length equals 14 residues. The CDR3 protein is CASSLGFEDTEAFF. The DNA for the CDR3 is TGTGCCAGCAGTTTAGGGTTTGAGGACACTGAAGCTTTCTTT.

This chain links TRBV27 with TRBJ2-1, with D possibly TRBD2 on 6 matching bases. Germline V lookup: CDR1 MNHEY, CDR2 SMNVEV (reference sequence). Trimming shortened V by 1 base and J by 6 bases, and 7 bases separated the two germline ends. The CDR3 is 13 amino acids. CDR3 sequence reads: CASSLLRGNEQFF. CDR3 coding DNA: TGTGCCAGCAGTTTATTGCGGGGCAATGAGCAGTTCTTC.

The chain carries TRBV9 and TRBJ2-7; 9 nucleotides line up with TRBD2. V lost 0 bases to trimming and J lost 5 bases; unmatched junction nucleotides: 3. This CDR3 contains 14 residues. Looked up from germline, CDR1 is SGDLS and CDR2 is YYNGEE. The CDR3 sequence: CASSVVSGGDEQYF. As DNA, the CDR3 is TGTGCCAGCAGCGTAGTTAGCGGGGGTGACGAGCAGTACTTC. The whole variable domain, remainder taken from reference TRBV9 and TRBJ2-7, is DSGVTQTPKHLITATGQRVTLRCSPRSGDLSVYWYQQSLDQGLQFLIQYYNGEERAKGNILERFSAQQFPDLHSELNLSSLELGDSALYFCASSVVSGGDEQYFGPGTRLTVT.

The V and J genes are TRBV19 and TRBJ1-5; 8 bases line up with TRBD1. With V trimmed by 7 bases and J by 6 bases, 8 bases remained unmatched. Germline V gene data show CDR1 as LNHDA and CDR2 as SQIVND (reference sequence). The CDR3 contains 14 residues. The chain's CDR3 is CASTAQGARQPQHF. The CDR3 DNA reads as TGTGCCAGTACCGCGCAGGGGGCCCGTCAGCCCCAGCATTTT.

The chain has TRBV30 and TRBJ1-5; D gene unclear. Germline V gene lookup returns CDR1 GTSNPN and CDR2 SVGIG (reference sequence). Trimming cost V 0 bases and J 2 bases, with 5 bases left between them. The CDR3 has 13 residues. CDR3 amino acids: CAWSVLGNQPQHF. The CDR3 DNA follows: TGTGCCTGGAGTGTTCTAGGCAATCAGCCCCAGCATTTT.

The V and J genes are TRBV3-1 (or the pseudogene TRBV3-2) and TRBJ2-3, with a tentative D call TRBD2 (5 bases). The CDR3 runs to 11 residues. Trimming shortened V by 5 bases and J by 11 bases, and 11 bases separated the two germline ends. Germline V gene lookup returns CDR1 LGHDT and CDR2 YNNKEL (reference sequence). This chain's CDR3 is CASSSGLMQYF. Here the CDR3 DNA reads TGTGCCAGCAGCTCTGGACTGATGCAGTATTTT.